This is a list of T cell receptor beta chains from one sample in a study of cytomegalovirus exposure and HLA in healthy donors. The data were produced by immunoSEQ multiplex PCR, yet TCRdb's version contains in-frame clones alone and is incomplete. Altogether 54,000 or so clones are present, roughly 60% being singletons, with the ten largest covering about an eighth. Sequenced input: PBMCs. Receptors were obtained from a human donor in good health. Each CDR3 is given with its conserved first and last residue. Not all rows give a size; the values are once, few, many and, for expanded clones, a class.

CDR3aa: CASGTSGGETQYF
j_gene: TRBJ2-5
v_gene: TRBV19
abundance: -

CDR3aa: CASRGTGGLDELFF
j_gene: TRBJ1-4
v_gene: TRBV6-5
abundance: -

CDR3aa: CAWSGRYRAEQYF
j_gene: TRBJ2-7
v_gene: TRBV30
abundance: few

CDR3aa: CAWSADRAYYGYTF
j_gene: TRBJ1-2
v_gene: TRBV30
abundance: -

CDR3aa: CASTPPGSGNTIYF
j_gene: TRBJ1-3
v_gene: TRBV5-1
abundance: once

CDR3aa: CASRGLANEQFF
j_gene: TRBJ2-1
v_gene: TRBV6-6
abundance: -

CDR3aa: CASGETGGAFF
j_gene: TRBJ1-1
v_gene: TRBV2
abundance: few

CDR3aa: CASSLTSGGPDTQYF
j_gene: TRBJ2-3
v_gene: TRBV7-3
abundance: -

CDR3aa: CASSVGTEKYSNQPQHF
j_gene: TRBJ1-5
v_gene: TRBV6-1
abundance: -

CDR3aa: CASSSSYEQYF
j_gene: TRBJ2-7
v_gene: TRBV27
abundance: -

CDR3aa: CSVGEGGGRSNQPQHF
j_gene: TRBJ1-5
v_gene: TRBV29-1
abundance: -

CDR3aa: CASSHRGQGNEQFF
j_gene: TRBJ2-1
v_gene: TRBV4-1
abundance: -

CDR3aa: CAWSPSTGYEQYF
j_gene: TRBJ2-7
v_gene: TRBV30
abundance: -

CDR3aa: CASSFTGMVGQPQHF
j_gene: TRBJ1-5
v_gene: TRBV27
abundance: -

CDR3aa: CASRYYYDNEQFF
j_gene: TRBJ2-1
v_gene: TRBV6-6
abundance: -

CDR3aa: CASSLSGGAGANVLTF
j_gene: TRBJ2-6
v_gene: TRBV4-1
abundance: few

CDR3aa: CASSPSTVSPDGYTF
j_gene: TRBJ1-2
v_gene: TRBV18
abundance: -

CDR3aa: CASSLIAGGNNEQFF
j_gene: TRBJ2-1
v_gene: TRBV5-4
abundance: few

CDR3aa: CAISGVPDMNTEAFF
j_gene: TRBJ1-1
v_gene: TRBV10-3
abundance: -

CDR3aa: CASSLTSGGTSDTQYF
j_gene: TRBJ2-3
v_gene: TRBV5-1
abundance: -

CDR3aa: CASSPGQGVYEKLFF
j_gene: TRBJ1-4
v_gene: TRBV5-1
abundance: few

CDR3aa: CASSLTLQGARRTEAFF
j_gene: TRBJ1-1
v_gene: TRBV7-8
abundance: -

CDR3aa: CASSPNPPGLSRHEQYF
j_gene: TRBJ2-7
v_gene: TRBV18
abundance: -